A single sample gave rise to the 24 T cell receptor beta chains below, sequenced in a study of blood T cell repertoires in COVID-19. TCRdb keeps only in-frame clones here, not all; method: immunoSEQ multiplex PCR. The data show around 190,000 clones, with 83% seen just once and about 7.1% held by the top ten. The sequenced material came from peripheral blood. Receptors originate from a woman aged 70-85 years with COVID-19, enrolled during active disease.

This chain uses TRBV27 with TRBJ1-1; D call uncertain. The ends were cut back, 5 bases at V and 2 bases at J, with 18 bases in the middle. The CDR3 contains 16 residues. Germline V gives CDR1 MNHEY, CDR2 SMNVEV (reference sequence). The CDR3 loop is CASSTSGLLFNTEAFF. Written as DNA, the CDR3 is TGTGCCAGCAGTACCTCCGGACTGCTTTTCAACACTGAAGCTTTCTTT.

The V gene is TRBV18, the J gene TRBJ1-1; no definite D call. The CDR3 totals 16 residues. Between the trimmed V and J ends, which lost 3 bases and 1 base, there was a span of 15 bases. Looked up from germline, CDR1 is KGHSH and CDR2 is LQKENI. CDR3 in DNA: TGTGCCAGCTCACCCCGGGATTCTTTTCGGAACACTGAAGCTTTCTTT. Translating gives CASSPRDSFRNTEAFF.

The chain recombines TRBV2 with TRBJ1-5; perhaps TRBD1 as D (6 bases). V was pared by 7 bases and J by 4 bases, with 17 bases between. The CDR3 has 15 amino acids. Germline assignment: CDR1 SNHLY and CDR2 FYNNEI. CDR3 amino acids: CASTPGSGANQPQHF. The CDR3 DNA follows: TGTGCCAGCACCCCCGGCTCAGGGGCTAATCAGCCCCAGCATTTT.

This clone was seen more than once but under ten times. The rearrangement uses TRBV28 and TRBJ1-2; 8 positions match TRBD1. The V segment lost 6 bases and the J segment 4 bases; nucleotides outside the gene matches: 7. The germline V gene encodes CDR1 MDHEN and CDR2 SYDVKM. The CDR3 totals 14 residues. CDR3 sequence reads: CASRSGGKGYGYTF. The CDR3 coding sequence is TGTGCCAGCAGGTCAGGGGGCAAAGGCTATGGCTACACCTTC.

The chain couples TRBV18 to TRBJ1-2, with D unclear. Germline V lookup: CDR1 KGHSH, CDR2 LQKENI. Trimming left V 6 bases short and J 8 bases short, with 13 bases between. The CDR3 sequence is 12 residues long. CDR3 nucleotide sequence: TGTGCCAGCTCGAGGAGCCATGGGGGCTACACCTTC. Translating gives CASSRSHGGYTF.

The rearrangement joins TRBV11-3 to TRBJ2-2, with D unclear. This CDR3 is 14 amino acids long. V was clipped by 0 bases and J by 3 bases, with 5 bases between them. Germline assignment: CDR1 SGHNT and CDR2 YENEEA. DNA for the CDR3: TGTGCCAGCAGCTTAGACCCATACACCGGGGAGCTGTTTTTT. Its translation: CASSLDPYTGELFF. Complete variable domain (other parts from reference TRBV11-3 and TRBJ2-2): EAGVVQSPRYKIIEKKQPVAFWCNPISGHNTLYWYLQNLGQGPELLIRYENEEAVDDSQLPKDRFSAERLKGVDSTLKIQPAELGDSAVYLCASSLDPYTGELFFGEGSRLTVL.

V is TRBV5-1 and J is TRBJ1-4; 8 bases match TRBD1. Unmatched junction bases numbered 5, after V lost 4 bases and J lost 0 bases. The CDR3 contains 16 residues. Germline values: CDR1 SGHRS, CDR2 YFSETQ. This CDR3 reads CASSGQGAATNEKLFF. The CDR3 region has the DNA TGCGCCAGCAGCGGACAGGGTGCTGCAACTAATGAAAAACTGTTTTTT.

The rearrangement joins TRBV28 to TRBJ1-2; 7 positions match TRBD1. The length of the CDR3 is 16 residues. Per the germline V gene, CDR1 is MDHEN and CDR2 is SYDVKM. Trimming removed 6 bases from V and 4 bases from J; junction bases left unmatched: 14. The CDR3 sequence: CASRISTGVGSYGYTF. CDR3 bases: TGTGCCAGCAGGATTTCCACAGGGGTGGGTAGCTATGGCTACACCTTC.

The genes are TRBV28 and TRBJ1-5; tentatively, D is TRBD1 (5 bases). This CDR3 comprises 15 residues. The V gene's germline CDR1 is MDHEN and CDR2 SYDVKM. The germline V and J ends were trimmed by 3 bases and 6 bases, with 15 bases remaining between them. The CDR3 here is CASSFDQGFIQPQHF. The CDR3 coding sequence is TGTGCCAGCAGTTTCGATCAGGGCTTTATTCAGCCCCAGCATTTT.

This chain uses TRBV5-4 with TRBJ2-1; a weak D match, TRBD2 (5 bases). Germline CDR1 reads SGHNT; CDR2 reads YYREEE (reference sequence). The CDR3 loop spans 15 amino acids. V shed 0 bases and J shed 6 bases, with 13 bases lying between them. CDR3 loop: CASSLGGREGNEQFF. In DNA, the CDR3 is TGTGCCAGCAGCTTGGGTGGGAGAGAAGGCAATGAGCAGTTCTTC.

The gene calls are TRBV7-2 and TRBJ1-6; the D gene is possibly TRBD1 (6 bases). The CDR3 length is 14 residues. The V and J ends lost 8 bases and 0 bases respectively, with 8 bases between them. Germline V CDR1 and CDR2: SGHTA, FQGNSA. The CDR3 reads CASARGSYNSPLHF. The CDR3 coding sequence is TGTGCCAGCGCCAGGGGCTCCTATAATTCACCCCTCCACTTT.

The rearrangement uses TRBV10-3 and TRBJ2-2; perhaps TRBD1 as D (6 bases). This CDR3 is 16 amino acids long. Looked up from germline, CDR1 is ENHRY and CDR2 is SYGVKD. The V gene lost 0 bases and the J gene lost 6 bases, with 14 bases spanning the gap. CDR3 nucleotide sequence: TGTGCCATCAGTGAGTCACTCGAGGCAGGGGCCGGGGAGCTGTTTTTT. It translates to CAISESLEAGAGELFF.

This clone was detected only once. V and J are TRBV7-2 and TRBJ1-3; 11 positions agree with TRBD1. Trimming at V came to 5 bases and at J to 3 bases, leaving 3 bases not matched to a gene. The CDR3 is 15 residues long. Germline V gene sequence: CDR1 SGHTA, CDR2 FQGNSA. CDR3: CASSLGTGGGNTIYF. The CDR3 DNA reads TGTGCCAGCAGCCTAGGGACAGGGGGTGGAAACACCATATATTTT.

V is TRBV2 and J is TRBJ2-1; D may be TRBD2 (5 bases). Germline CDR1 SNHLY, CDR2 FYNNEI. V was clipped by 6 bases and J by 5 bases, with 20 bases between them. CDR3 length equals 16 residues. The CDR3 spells CASSLLLVSDHNEQFF. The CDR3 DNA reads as TGTGCCAGCAGCCTATTACTAGTTTCGGACCACAATGAGCAGTTCTTC.

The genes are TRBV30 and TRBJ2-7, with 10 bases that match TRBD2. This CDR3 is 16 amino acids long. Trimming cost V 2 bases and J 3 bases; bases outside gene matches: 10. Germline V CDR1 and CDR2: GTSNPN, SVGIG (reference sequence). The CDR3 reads CAWSPLGVAGGYEQYF. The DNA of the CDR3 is TGTGCCTGGAGTCCCCTGGGGGTAGCGGGAGGCTACGAGCAGTACTTC.

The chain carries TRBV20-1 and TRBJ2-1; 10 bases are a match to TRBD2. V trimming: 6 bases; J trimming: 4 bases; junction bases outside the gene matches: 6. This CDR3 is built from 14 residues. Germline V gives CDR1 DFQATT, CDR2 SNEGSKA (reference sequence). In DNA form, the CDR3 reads TGCAGTGCCAGTCTAGCGGGAGTATACAATGAGCAGTTCTTC. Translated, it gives CSASLAGVYNEQFF.

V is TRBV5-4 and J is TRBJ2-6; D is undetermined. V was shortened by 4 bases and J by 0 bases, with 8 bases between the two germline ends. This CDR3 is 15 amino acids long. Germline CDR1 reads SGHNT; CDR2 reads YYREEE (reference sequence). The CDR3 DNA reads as TGTGCCAGCAGCCTGATGAGCTCTGGGGCCAACGTCCTGACTTTC. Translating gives CASSLMSSGANVLTF.

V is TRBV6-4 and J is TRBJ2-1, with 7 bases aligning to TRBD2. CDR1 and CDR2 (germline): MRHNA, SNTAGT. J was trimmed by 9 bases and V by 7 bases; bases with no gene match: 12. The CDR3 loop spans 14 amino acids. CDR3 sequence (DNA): TGTGCCAGCACTCCAAGGCGGGAGTTTAGTGAGCAGTTCTTC. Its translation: CASTPRREFSEQFF.

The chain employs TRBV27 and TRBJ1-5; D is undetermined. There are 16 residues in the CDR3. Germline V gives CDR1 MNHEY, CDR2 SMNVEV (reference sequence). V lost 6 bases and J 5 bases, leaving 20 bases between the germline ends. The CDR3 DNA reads TGTGCCAGCAGCCCCCAGTCCGCCAGGTTCGATCAGCCCCAGCATTTT. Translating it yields CASSPQSARFDQPQHF.

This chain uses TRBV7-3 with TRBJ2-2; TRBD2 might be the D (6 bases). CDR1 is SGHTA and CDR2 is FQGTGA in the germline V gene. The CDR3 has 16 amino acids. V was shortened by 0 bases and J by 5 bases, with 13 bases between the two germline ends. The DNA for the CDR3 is TGTGCCAGCAGCTTAACGAGTTACGGGAGTACCGGGGAGCTGTTTTTT. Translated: CASSLTSYGSTGELFF.

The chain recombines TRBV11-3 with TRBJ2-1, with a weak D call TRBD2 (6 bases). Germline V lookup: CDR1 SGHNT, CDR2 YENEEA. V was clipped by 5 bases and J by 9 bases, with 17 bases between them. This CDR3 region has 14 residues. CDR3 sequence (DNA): TGTGCCAGCAGCCAACGGGACTCAGCGACTGAGCAGTTCTTC. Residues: CASSQRDSATEQFF. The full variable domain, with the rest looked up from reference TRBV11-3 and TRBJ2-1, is EAGVVQSPRYKIIEKKQPVAFWCNPISGHNTLYWYLQNLGQGPELLIRYENEEAVDDSQLPKDRFSAERLKGVDSTLKIQPAELGDSAVYLCASSQRDSATEQFFGPGTRLTVL.

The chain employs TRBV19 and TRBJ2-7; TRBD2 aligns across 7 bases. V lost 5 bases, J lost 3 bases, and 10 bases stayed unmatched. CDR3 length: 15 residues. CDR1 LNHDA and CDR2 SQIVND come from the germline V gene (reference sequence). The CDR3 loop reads CASSFSGGSYYEQYF. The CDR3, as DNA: TGTGCCAGTAGTTTCTCCGGCGGGAGTTACTACGAGCAGTACTTC.

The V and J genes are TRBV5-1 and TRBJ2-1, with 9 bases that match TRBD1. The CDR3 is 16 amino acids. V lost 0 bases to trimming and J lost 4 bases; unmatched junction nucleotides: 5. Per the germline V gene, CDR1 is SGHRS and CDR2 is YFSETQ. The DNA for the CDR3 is TGCGCCAGCAGCTTGGGGCCCGGGACAGGGTACAATGAGCAGTTCTTC. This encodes CASSLGPGTGYNEQFF.

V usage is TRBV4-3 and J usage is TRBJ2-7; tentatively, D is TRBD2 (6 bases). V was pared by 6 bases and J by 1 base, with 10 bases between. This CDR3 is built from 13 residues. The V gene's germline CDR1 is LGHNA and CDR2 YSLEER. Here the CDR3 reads CASSRGNSYEQYF. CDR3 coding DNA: TGCGCCAGCAGTCGGGGGAATTCCTACGAGCAGTACTTC.